The clone carrying this T cell receptor beta chain was recorded at least ten times. No antigen is known for it. The data were taken from a study of identical twins. Study-level results: Weaker excess sharing between twins was seen in beta out-of-frame sequences.

TCRdb recomputed calls from the 5' RACE reads with MiXCR, one row per CDR3 protein. The data show under 300,000 distinct CDR3 sequences, around 15% seen once. Trimming stripped 0 bases from V and 1 base from J, with 6 bases between. The CDR3 extends over 14 amino acids. Per germline, CDR1 LGHNA and CDR2 YNFKEQ. The V and J genes are TRBV4-2 and TRBJ1-1; D is ambiguous. Sample: memory (CD45RO+) T cells sorted from blood. The receptor's source is a woman in her late teens or twenties in good health. Here the CDR3 reads CASSQDRGNTEAFF. In nucleotides, the CDR3 is TGTGCCAGCAGCCAAGATCGGGGGAACACTGAAGCTTTCTTT.